A selection of T cell receptor beta chains follows, all from one sample in a study of shared clonotypes between healthy human individuals. The table came from immunoSEQ multiplex PCR; TCRdb's copy has only in-frame clones and leaves some out. The sample has about 580,000 clones; about 98% are singletons. Sequenced material: naive CD8+ T cells sorted from blood. These receptors were taken from a young man in good health. CDR3s include the opening cysteine and the closing phenylalanine or tryptophan. The order of the fields is CDR3 protein, D gene, J gene, V gene. D genes are given only for firm matches.

cdr3_aa: CASSLDVTSGSSSYNEQFF
d_call: TRBD2
j_call: TRBJ2-1
v_call: TRBV5-5

cdr3_aa: CASSLAVGDSQETQYF
d_call: .
j_call: TRBJ2-5
v_call: TRBV5-1

cdr3_aa: CASSFPLSHTDTQYF
d_call: .
j_call: TRBJ2-3
v_call: TRBV5-8

cdr3_aa: CASSYDGLLYEQYF
d_call: .
j_call: TRBJ2-7
v_call: TRBV6-5

cdr3_aa: CASSLASGMSNEQFF
d_call: TRBD2
j_call: TRBJ2-1
v_call: TRBV5-1

cdr3_aa: CASSPEVHTEAFF
d_call: .
j_call: TRBJ1-1
v_call: TRBV28

cdr3_aa: CATSRGQLNTEAFF
d_call: .
j_call: TRBJ1-1
v_call: TRBV15

cdr3_aa: CSVEDQSQALRGETQYF
d_call: TRBD1
j_call: TRBJ2-5
v_call: TRBV29-1

cdr3_aa: CSVEGGSDPTDTQYF
d_call: .
j_call: TRBJ2-3
v_call: TRBV29-1

cdr3_aa: CATSLRTGHQPQHF
d_call: TRBD1
j_call: TRBJ1-5
v_call: TRBV15

cdr3_aa: CASSPSLAGGSNEQFF
d_call: TRBD2
j_call: TRBJ2-1
v_call: TRBV7-9

cdr3_aa: CASSPTGAYEQYF
d_call: .
j_call: TRBJ2-7
v_call: TRBV18

cdr3_aa: CASSLGGNTGELFF
d_call: .
j_call: TRBJ2-2
v_call: TRBV7-6

cdr3_aa: CASSGTGTGGPGRTDTQYF
d_call: TRBD1
j_call: TRBJ2-3
v_call: TRBV9

cdr3_aa: CASSQIGGRGTDTQYF
d_call: .
j_call: TRBJ2-3
v_call: TRBV4-1

cdr3_aa: CASSIGTAGYEQYF
d_call: TRBD1
j_call: TRBJ2-7
v_call: TRBV19

cdr3_aa: CSVSGSGSSYNEQFF
d_call: TRBD2
j_call: TRBJ2-1
v_call: TRBV29-1

cdr3_aa: CASLPREPYNEQFF
d_call: TRBD2
j_call: TRBJ2-1
v_call: TRBV11-2

cdr3_aa: CASSEPSMDYGYTF
d_call: .
j_call: TRBJ1-2
v_call: TRBV5-1

cdr3_aa: CASSLWGSAGMDEKLFF
d_call: .
j_call: TRBJ1-4
v_call: TRBV28

cdr3_aa: CASSSYTDTQYF
d_call: .
j_call: TRBJ2-3
v_call: TRBV6-5

cdr3_aa: CASSLGYNTEAFF
d_call: .
j_call: TRBJ1-1
v_call: TRBV6-6

cdr3_aa: CASSFLGSSNQPQHF
d_call: .
j_call: TRBJ1-5
v_call: TRBV6-5